These 15 T cell receptor beta chains came from one sample sequenced in a study of long-term antiretroviral therapy in people with HIV. It was version v3.0 of the immunoSEQ assay that was run at survey level. Profiled with immunoSEQ multiplex PCR; TCRdb holds only in-frame clones, not every one. The sample lists some 35,000 clones, under 90% seen once, with roughly 7.9% in the top ten. Sequenced here: unsorted PBMCs, sampled 0.4 years before starting antiretroviral therapy. The receptors stem from a man in his late teens or twenties with HIV.

CDR3 sequence: CASSLIGGDNEQFF. For the CDR3, the DNA is TGTGCCAGCAGCTTAATCGGGGGGGACAATGAGCAGTTCTTC. The rearrangement joins TRBV7-3 to TRBJ2-1; 8 nucleotides line up with TRBD2. The CDR3 runs to 14 residues. With V trimmed by 1 base and J by 5 bases, 1 base remained unmatched. Germline lookup yields CDR1 SGHTA and CDR2 FQGTGA.

The chain uses TRBV5-1 and TRBJ1-4; D is unclear. Germline V gene lookup returns CDR1 SGHRS and CDR2 YFSETQ. The CDR3 consists of 16 residues. V was shortened by 0 bases and J by 0 bases, with 9 bases between the two germline ends. The CDR3 sequence: CASSLAPRATNEKLFF. DNA for the CDR3: TGCGCCAGCAGCTTGGCCCCCCGAGCAACTAATGAAAAACTGTTTTTT.

V gene TRBV5-1 combines with J gene TRBJ2-4, with D unresolved. The CDR3 consists of 17 residues. Germline assignment: CDR1 SGHRS and CDR2 YFSETQ. Trimming pared 0 bases from V and 5 bases from J, leaving 18 bases between. The DNA of the CDR3 is TGCGCCAGCAGCTTGGTATTGGGCTCACTGCCAGAAAACATTCAGTACTTC. Amino acid sequence: CASSLVLGSLPENIQYF.

This clone appeared a few times. The genes are TRBV27 and TRBJ2-1; no clear D gene. Trimming removed 10 bases at V and 3 bases at J, with 13 bases between. CDR3 size: 13 residues. From germline, CDR1 is MNHEY and CDR2 SMNVEV (reference sequence). Written as DNA, the CDR3 is TGTGCCACAGCACCCTTAAGCTACAATGAGCAGTTCTTC. Its protein product is CATAPLSYNEQFF.

The rearrangement links TRBV5-1 to TRBJ2-7, with D unresolved. CDR1 SGHRS and CDR2 YFSETQ come from the germline V gene. CDR3 length equals 13 residues. Trimming cost V 0 bases and J 3 bases, with 7 bases left between them. The CDR3 DNA reads TGCGCCAGCAGCTTGGACAACGGCTACGAGCAGTACTTC. Its translation is CASSLDNGYEQYF.

V gene TRBV5-1 combines with J gene TRBJ1-4; 10 bases are shared with TRBD1. J lost 7 bases, V lost 4 bases, and 7 bases had no gene match. The germline gives CDR1 SGHRS, CDR2 YFSETQ. The CDR3 covers 15 residues. The CDR3 loop reads CASSGPGQGSEKLFF. The CDR3 region has the DNA TGCGCCAGCAGCGGCCCGGGACAGGGGTCTGAAAAACTGTTTTTT.

The V gene is TRBV18, the J gene TRBJ2-7; 16 bases agree with TRBD2. The trim removed 3 bases at V and 6 bases at J, leaving 2 bases unmatched. The CDR3 is 15 residues long. Germline CDR1 is KGHSH and CDR2 is LQKENI. Here the CDR3 DNA reads TGTGCCAGCTCACCGGGACTAGCGGGAGGGGTCGAGCAGTACTTC. This gives the protein CASSPGLAGGVEQYF.

In its sample, this clone was seen a few times. The V call is TRBV6-5, the J call TRBJ2-7, with D uncertain. Germline CDR1 MNHEY, CDR2 SVGAGI. CDR3 size: 12 residues. V lost 8 bases, J lost 3 bases, and 11 bases lay in between. CDR3 sequence reads: CASFKNYYEQYF. DNA for the CDR3: TGTGCCAGCTTCAAAAACTACTACGAGCAGTACTTC.

The chain uses TRBV19 and TRBJ2-3, with D uncertain. The CDR3 sequence is 13 residues long. Germline CDR1 LNHDA, CDR2 SQIVND (reference sequence). The ends were cut back, 3 bases at V and 2 bases at J, with 6 bases in the middle. The CDR3 nucleotides are TGTGCCAGTAGTATTGGGGACACAGATACGCAGTATTTT. Amino acid sequence: CASSIGDTDTQYF. Variable domain in full (rest from reference TRBV19 and TRBJ2-3): DGGITQSPKYLFRKEGQNVTLSCEQNLNHDAMYWYRQDPGQGLRLIYYSQIVNDFQKGDIAEGYSVSREKKESFPLTVTSAQKNPTAFYLCASSIGDTDTQYFGPGTRLTVL.

The chain has TRBV7-9 and TRBJ2-2; 7 nucleotides match TRBD1. J gave up 0 bases and V 5 bases, and 3 bases lay outside the gene matches. This CDR3 comprises 15 residues. CDR1 and CDR2 from the germline V gene are SEHNR and FQNEAQ (reference sequence). CDR3 protein: CASSLGTANTGELFF. The CDR3 coding sequence is TGTGCCAGCAGCCTGGGGACAGCGAACACCGGGGAGCTGTTTTTT.

CDR3 DNA sequence: TGTGCCAGCAAGGGACAGATTAACTATGGCTACACCTTC. Encoded protein: CASKGQINYGYTF. The rearrangement joins TRBV2 to TRBJ1-2, with TRBD1 matching over 7 bases. J was trimmed by 1 base and V by 7 bases; bases with no gene match: 3. This CDR3 contains 13 residues. Germline assignment: CDR1 SNHLY and CDR2 FYNNEI.

This clone was detected once. The chain links TRBV5-4 to TRBJ2-2, with 7 bases aligning to TRBD1. From germline, CDR1 is SGHNT and CDR2 YYREEE (reference sequence). V shed 2 bases and J 5 bases; nucleotides not matched to a gene: 3. The CDR3 has 14 residues. CDR3 sequence reads: CASSFLQGTGELFF. CDR3 coding DNA: TGTGCCAGCAGCTTCTTACAGGGGACCGGGGAGCTGTTTTTT.

The V and J genes are TRBV12-2 and TRBJ2-2; the DNA was not compared with TRBD2, the D call given in the table. TRBV12-2 is a pseudogene segment. The CDR3 contains 14 residues. The CDR3 sequence is CASRLVATIGELFF. Written as DNA, the CDR3 is TGTGCAAGTCGCTTAGTGGCCACTATTGGGGAGCTGTTTTTT.

The V and J genes are TRBV2 and TRBJ2-7, with TRBD1 matching over 9 bases. The CDR3 totals 13 residues. CDR1 SNHLY and CDR2 FYNNEI come from the germline V gene. Losses at the gene ends were 9 bases for V and 3 bases for J; bases not matched to a gene: 6. CDR3 loop: CASGTGSYYEQYF. CDR3 nucleotides: TGTGCCAGTGGGACAGGGTCTTACTACGAGCAGTACTTC.

This chain connects TRBV6-6 to TRBJ1-5; tentative D call: TRBD1 (6 bases). Germline CDR1 reads MNHNY; CDR2 reads SVGAGI (reference sequence). This CDR3 has 16 amino acids. V shed 5 bases and J shed 0 bases, with 14 bases lying between them. The CDR3 loop reads CASSPWTDYSNQPQHF. In DNA, the CDR3 is TGTGCCAGCAGTCCCTGGACAGATTATAGCAATCAGCCCCAGCATTTT.